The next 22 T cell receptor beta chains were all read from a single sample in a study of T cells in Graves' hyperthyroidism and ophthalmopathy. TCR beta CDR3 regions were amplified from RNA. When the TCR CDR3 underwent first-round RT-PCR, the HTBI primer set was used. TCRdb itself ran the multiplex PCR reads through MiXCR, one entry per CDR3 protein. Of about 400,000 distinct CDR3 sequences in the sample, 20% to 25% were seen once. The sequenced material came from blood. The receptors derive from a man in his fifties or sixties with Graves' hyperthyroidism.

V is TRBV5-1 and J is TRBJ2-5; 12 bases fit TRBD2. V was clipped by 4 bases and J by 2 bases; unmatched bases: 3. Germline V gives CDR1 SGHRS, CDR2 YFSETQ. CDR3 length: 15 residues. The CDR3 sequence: CASSTSGRKQETQYF. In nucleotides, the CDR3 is TGCGCCAGCAGCACTAGCGGGAGGAAACAAGAGACCCAGTACTTC.

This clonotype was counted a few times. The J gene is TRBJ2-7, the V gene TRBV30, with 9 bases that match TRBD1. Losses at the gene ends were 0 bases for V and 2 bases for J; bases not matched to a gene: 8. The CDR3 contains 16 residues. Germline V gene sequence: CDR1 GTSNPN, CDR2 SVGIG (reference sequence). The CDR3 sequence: CAWSVVGTGWTYEQYF. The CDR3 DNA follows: TGTGCCTGGAGTGTGGTTGGGACAGGGTGGACCTACGAGCAGTACTTC.

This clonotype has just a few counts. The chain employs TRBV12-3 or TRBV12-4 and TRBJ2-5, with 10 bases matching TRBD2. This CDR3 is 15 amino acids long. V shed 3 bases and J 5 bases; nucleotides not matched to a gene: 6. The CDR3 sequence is CASSFLAGDYETQYF. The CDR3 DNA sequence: TGTGCCAGCAGTTTTCTAGCGGGAGATTATGAGACCCAGTACTTC.

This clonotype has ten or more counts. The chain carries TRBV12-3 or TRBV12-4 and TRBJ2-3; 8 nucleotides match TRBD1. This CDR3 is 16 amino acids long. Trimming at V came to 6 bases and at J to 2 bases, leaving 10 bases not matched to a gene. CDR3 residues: CASSYPPDRATDTQYF. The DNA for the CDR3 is TGTGCCAGCAGCTACCCCCCGGACAGGGCCACAGATACGCAGTATTTT.

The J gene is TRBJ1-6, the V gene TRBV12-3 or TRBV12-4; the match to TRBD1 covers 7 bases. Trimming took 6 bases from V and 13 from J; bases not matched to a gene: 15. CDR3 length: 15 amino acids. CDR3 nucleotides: TGTGCCAGCAGGACGAAGGGACAGTCTCGGGCCCCCCTCCACTTT. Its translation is CASRTKGQSRAPLHF.

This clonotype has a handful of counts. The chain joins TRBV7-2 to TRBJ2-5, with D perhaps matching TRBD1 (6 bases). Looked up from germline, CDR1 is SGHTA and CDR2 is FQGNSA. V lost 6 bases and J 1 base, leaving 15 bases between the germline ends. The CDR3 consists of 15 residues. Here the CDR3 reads CASSSSGTTQETQYF. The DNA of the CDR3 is TGTGCCAGCAGTTCCTCCGGGACAACCCAAGAGACCCAGTACTTC. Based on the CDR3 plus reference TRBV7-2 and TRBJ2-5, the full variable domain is GAGVSQSPSNKVTEKGKDVELRCDPISGHTALYWYRQSLGQGLEFLIYFQGNSAPDKSGLPSDRFSAERTGGSVSTLTIQRTQQEDSAVYLCASSSSGTTQETQYFGPGTRLLVL.

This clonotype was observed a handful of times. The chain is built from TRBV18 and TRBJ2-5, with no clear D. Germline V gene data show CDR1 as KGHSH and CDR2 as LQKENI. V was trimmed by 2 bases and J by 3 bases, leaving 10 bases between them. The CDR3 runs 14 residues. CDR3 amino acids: CASSPVAGEETQYF. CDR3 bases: TGTGCCAGCTCACCAGTGGCTGGTGAAGAGACCCAGTACTTC.

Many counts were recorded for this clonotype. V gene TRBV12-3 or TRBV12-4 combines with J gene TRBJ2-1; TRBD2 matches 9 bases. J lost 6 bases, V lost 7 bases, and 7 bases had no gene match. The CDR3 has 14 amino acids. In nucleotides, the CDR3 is TGTGCCAGCAACCAGCTAGCGGGATTCAATGAGCAGTTCTTC. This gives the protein CASNQLAGFNEQFF.

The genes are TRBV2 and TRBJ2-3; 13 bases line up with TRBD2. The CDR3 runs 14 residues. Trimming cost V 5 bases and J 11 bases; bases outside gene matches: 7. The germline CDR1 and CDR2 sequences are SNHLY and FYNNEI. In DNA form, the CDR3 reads TGTGCCAGCAGTCCACTAGCGGGAGGGATGATGCAGTATTTT. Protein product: CASSPLAGGMMQYF.

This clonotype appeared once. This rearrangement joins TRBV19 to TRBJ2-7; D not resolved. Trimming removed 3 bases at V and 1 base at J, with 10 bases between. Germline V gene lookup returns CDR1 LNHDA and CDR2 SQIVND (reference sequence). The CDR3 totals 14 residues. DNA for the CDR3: TGTGCCAGTAGTATGCGGCAGGAATCCTACGAGCAGTACTTC. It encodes CASSMRQESYEQYF.

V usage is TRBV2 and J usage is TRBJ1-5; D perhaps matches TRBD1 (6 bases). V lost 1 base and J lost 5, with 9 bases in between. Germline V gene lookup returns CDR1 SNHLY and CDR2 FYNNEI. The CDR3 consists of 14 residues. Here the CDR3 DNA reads TGTGCCAGCAGTGAAGGGGGGGGCTATCAGCCCCAGCATTTT. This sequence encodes CASSEGGGYQPQHF.

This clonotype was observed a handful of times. The CDR3 spells CSVVTEDYGYTF. The DNA for the CDR3 is TGCAGCGTGGTGACAGAGGACTATGGCTACACCTTC. The chain joins TRBV29-1 to TRBJ1-2; D perhaps matches TRBD1 (5 bases). The CDR3 consists of 12 residues. Germline CDR1 reads SQVTM; CDR2 reads ANQGSEA. The ends were cut back, 6 bases at V and 3 bases at J, with 11 bases in the middle.

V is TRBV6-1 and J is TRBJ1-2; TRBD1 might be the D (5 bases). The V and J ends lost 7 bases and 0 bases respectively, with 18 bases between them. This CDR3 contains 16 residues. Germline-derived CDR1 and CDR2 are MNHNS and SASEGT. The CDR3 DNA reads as TGTGCCAGCATCCCATTTCCCCGACAGCCTAACTATGGCTACACCTTC. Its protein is CASIPFPRQPNYGYTF.

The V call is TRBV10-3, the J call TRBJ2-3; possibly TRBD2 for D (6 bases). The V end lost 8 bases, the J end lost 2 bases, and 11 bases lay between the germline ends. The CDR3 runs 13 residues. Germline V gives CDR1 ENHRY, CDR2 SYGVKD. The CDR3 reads CAIWGGITDTQYF. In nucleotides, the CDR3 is TGTGCCATCTGGGGCGGGATCACAGATACGCAGTATTTT.

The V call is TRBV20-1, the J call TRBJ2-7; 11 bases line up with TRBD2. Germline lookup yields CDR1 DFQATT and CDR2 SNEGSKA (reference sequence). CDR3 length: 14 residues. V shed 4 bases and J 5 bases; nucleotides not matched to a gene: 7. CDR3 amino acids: CSAKTGTSGHEQYF. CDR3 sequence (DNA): TGCAGTGCTAAAACCGGGACTAGCGGCCACGAGCAGTACTTC.

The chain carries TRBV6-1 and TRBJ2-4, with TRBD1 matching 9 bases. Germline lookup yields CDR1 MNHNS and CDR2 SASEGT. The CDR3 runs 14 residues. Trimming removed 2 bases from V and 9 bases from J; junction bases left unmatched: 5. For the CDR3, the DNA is TGTGCCAGCAGTGAACCGGGACAGGGTAGCATTCAGTACTTC. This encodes CASSEPGQGSIQYF.

CDR3 in amino acids: CSVASPDGAFF. The CDR3 region has the DNA TGCAGCGTCGCATCCCCAGACGGAGCTTTCTTT. This chain connects TRBV29-1 to TRBJ1-1; D unresolved. The CDR3 runs 11 residues. Germline-derived CDR1 and CDR2 are SQVTM and ANQGSEA. The V gene lost 6 bases and the J gene lost 10 bases, with 15 bases spanning the gap.

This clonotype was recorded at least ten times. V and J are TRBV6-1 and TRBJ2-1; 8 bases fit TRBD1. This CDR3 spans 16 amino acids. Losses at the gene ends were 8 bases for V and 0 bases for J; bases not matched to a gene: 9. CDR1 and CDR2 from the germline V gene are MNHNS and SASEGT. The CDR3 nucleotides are TGTGCCAGCGACGACAGGGGAAAGGGCTCCTACAATGAGCAGTTCTTC. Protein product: CASDDRGKGSYNEQFF.

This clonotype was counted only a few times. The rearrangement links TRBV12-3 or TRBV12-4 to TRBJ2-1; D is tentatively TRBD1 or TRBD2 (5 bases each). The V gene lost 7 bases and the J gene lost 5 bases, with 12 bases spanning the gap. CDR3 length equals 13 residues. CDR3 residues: CASKWDGNNEQFF. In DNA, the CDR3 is TGTGCCAGCAAGTGGGACGGAAACAATGAGCAGTTCTTC.

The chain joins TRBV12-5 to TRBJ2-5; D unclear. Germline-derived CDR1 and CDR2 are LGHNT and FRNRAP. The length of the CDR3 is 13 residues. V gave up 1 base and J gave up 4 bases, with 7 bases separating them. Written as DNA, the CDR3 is TGTGCTAGTGGTTTGGCAGGCCCAGAGACCCAGTACTTC. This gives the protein CASGLAGPETQYF.

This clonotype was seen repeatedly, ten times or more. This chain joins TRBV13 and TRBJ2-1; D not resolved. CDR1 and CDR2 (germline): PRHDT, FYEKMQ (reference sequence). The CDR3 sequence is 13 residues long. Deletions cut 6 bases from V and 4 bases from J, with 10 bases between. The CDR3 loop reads CASRGAEYNEQFF. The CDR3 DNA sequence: TGTGCCAGCAGGGGCGCGGAGTACAATGAGCAGTTCTTC. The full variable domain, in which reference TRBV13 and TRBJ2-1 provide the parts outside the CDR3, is AAGVIQSPRHLIKEKRETATLKCYPIPRHDTVYWYQQGPGQDPQFLISFYEKMQSDKGSIPDRFSAQQFSDYHSELNMSSLELGDSALYFCASRGAEYNEQFFGPGTRLTVL.

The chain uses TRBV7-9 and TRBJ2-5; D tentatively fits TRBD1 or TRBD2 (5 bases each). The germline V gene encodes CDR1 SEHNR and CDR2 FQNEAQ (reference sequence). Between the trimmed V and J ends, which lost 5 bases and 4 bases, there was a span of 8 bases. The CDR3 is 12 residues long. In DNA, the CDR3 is TGTGCCAGCAGCACCGGGACAGAGACCCAGTACTTC. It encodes CASSTGTETQYF. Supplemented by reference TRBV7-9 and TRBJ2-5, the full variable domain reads DTGVSQNPRHKITKRGQNVTFRCDPISEHNRLYWYRQTLGQGPEFLTYFQNEAQLEKSRLLSDRFSAERPKGSFSTLEIQRTEQGDSAMYLCASSTGTETQYFGPGTRLLVL.